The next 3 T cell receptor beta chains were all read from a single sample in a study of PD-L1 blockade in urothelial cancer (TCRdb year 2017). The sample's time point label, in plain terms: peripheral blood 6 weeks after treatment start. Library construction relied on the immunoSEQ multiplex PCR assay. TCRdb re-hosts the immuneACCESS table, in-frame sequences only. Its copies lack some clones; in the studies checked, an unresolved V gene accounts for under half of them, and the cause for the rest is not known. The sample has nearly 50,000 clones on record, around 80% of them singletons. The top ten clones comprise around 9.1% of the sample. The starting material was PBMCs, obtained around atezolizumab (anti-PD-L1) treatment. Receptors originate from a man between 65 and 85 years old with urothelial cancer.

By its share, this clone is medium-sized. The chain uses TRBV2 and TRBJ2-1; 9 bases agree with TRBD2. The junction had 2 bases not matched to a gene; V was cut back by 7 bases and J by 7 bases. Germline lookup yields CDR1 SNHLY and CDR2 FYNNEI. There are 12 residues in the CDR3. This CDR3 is CASTLAGNEQFF. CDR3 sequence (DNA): TGTGCCAGCACGCTAGCGGGGAATGAGCAGTTCTTC.

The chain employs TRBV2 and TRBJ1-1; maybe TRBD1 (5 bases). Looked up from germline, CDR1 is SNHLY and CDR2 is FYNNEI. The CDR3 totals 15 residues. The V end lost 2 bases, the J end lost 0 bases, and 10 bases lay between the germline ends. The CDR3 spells CASSERAGVNTEAFF. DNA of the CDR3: TGTGCCAGCAGTGAACGGGCGGGGGTGAACACTGAAGCTTTCTTT.

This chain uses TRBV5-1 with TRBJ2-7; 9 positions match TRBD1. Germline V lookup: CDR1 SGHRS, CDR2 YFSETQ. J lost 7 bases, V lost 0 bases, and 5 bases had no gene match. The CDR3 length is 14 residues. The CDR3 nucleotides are TGCGCCAGCAGCTTGGTACAGGGGGCCGGTGAGCAGTACTTC. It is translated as CASSLVQGAGEQYF.